Below are 11 T cell receptor beta chains sequenced from a single sample in a study of beta chain features in type 1 diabetes. The antigens of these receptors remain unknown. TCRB transcripts that were expressed got sequenced, as all of the isolated RNA had been reverse transcribed. The protocol was immunoSEQ multiplex PCR, while the TCRdb copy is restricted to in-frame clones and leaves out a portion. Of some 330,000 clones listed, around 12% are singletons. Findings and caveats of the study: There was a moderate but significant shortening of TCRB CDR3s in all four CD4+ subsets of Type 1 diabetes patients.

The sample comprised naive CD4+ T cells from blood. The receptors stem from a woman in her late teens or twenties with type 1 diabetes.

CDR3 DNA: TGCGCCAGCAAGAGGGCGGATAGCATGTACGAGCAGTACTTC. This encodes CASKRADSMYEQYF. The rearrangement links TRBV5-1 to TRBJ2-7; the D gene is possibly TRBD2 (5 bases). Germline V lookup: CDR1 SGHRS, CDR2 YFSETQ. V was clipped by 6 bases and J by 4 bases, with 17 bases between them. The CDR3 is 14 amino acids.

This chain connects TRBV18 to TRBJ2-5; D is uncertain. V was cut by 3 bases and J by 7 bases, with 9 bases left in between. Germline V gene data show CDR1 as KGHSH and CDR2 as LQKENI. The CDR3 is made up of 12 amino acids. CDR3 protein: CASSPPGATQYF. The CDR3 coding sequence is TGTGCCAGCTCACCGCCTGGAGCGACCCAGTACTTC.

The chain employs TRBV30 and TRBJ1-1, with D maybe TRBD1 (6 bases). In germline, CDR1 is GTSNPN, CDR2 SVGIG (reference sequence). This CDR3 is 13 amino acids long. V shed 1 base and J shed 5 bases, with 11 bases lying between them. The CDR3 sequence: CAWSGQVLTEAFF. The CDR3 DNA is TGTGCCTGGAGTGGACAGGTCCTAACTGAAGCTTTCTTT.

The rearrangement joins TRBV10-3 to TRBJ2-1, with TRBD2 identical over 13 bases. CDR3 length: 17 residues. From germline, CDR1 is ENHRY and CDR2 SYGVKD. Unmatched junction bases numbered 12, after V lost 4 bases and J lost 9 bases. Here the CDR3 reads CAISVIFGTSGISEQFF. The CDR3 nucleotides are TGTGCCATCAGTGTCATCTTCGGGACTAGCGGGATTTCTGAGCAGTTCTTC.

This clone has more than one count but fewer than ten. V gene TRBV5-1 combines with J gene TRBJ1-4; D not resolved. The CDR3 length is 14 residues. V was cut by 4 bases and J by 8 bases, with 15 bases left in between. Germline lookup yields CDR1 SGHRS and CDR2 YFSETQ. In DNA form, the CDR3 reads TGCGCCAGCAGCGTGGGTAGCCCGGGGGAAAAACTGTTTTTT. Protein: CASSVGSPGEKLFF.

This clone was observed a few times. The J gene is TRBJ1-1, the V gene TRBV4-3; a possible D gene is TRBD1 (6 bases). Trimming removed 0 bases at V and 10 bases at J, with 18 bases between. This CDR3 has 15 residues. The germline V gene encodes CDR1 LGHNA and CDR2 YSLEER. The CDR3 protein is CASSQDRDGGRRAFF. For the CDR3, the DNA is TGCGCCAGCAGCCAAGATCGTGACGGGGGGCGCAGAGCTTTCTTT.

This clone occurred a few times. The chain joins TRBV4-3 to TRBJ2-7; 8 nucleotides match TRBD1. The CDR3 consists of 13 residues. The V and J ends lost 4 bases and 10 bases, in that order; junction bases with no gene match: 9. Germline loops: CDR1 LGHNA, CDR2 YSLEER. CDR3 loop: CASSPTPDRVQYF. The DNA for the CDR3 is TGCGCCAGCAGCCCCACCCCGGACAGGGTTCAGTACTTC.

The CDR3 sequence is CASSKTGSTDTQYF. The CDR3 DNA reads as TGTGCCAGTAGTAAGACGGGGAGCACAGATACGCAGTATTTT. This chain connects TRBV19 to TRBJ2-3, with a possible D match to TRBD2 (5 bases). V was pared by 4 bases and J by 0 bases, with 8 bases between. The CDR3 runs 14 residues. Germline V gives CDR1 LNHDA, CDR2 SQIVND (reference sequence). Full variable domain (remainder filled in from reference TRBV19 and TRBJ2-3): DGGITQSPKYLFRKEGQNVTLSCEQNLNHDAMYWYRQDPGQGLRLIYYSQIVNDFQKGDIAEGYSVSREKKESFPLTVTSAQKNPTAFYLCASSKTGSTDTQYFGPGTRLTVL.

This clone was found a few times. CDR3 protein: CASKTGYEQYF. The CDR3 DNA sequence: TGTGCCTCAAAGACAGGGTACGAGCAGTACTTC. The chain is built from TRBV25-1 and TRBJ2-7, with 7 nucleotides matching TRBD1. This CDR3 region has 11 residues. CDR1 is MGHDK, CDR2 SYGVNS, per germline. V lost 11 bases and J lost 4; bases outside the gene matches: 5.

This clone was detected only a few times. V and J are TRBV6-5 and TRBJ2-1; D remains ambiguous. The germline gives CDR1 MNHEY, CDR2 SVGAGI. The V gene lost 6 bases and the J gene lost 5 bases, with 11 bases spanning the gap. The CDR3 sequence is 13 residues long. This chain's CDR3 is CASREPLHNEQFF. CDR3 DNA: TGTGCCAGCAGGGAGCCCTTGCACAATGAGCAGTTCTTC.

This clone was counted only a few times. The chain carries TRBV7-2 and TRBJ2-5, with D unclear. V gave up 5 bases and J gave up 0 bases, with 10 bases separating them. This CDR3 comprises 14 residues. Per germline, CDR1 SGHTA and CDR2 FQGNSA. The chain's CDR3 is CASSTTSNQETQYF. The CDR3, as DNA: TGTGCCAGCAGCACAACAAGTAACCAAGAGACCCAGTACTTC.